This TCR beta chain was sequenced during a study of T cell responses to AZD1222 COVID-19 vaccine. Findings and caveats of the study: The donor group comprised mostly white British people and more females; the analysis possibly underestimated clonal diversity. Spike-specific TCR breadth and depth were elevated following two AZD1222 doses.

This CDR3 has 12 residues. TCRdb keeps only in-frame clones here, not all; method: immunoSEQ multiplex PCR. The data show about 140,000 clones, 90% to 95% seen once. As concerns this clone: What it binds is unknown.

This sequence originates from an adult in good health. This material consisted of peripheral blood, taken on day 0 of MenACWY control vaccination. J is TRBJ1-5 and V is TRBV7-5. TRBV7-5 is given as a pseudogene. CDR3 loop: CVSYTANQPQHF. The CDR3, as DNA: TGTGTCAGCTACACCGCAAATCAGCCCCAGCATTTT.